This T cell receptor (beta chain) originates from a study of cytotoxic CD8 clonotypes in ibrutinib-treated CLL. Method: immunoSEQ multiplex PCR; TCRdb's copy keeps in-frame clones and lacks some. The sample includes approximately 330,000 clones, 70% to 80% of them seen just once. Germline V CDR1 and CDR2: GTSNPN, SVGIG (reference sequence). V lost 0 bases to trimming and J lost 7 bases; unmatched junction nucleotides: 8. This CDR3 region has 15 residues. The origin of this receptor is a human donor with chronic lymphocytic leukemia. The rearrangement links TRBV30 to TRBJ1-5; 8 bases agree with TRBD1. Sequenced here: PBMCs, sampled before ibrutinib treatment. The CDR3 DNA is TGTGCCTGGAGTGTGGGGCAGGGGGCAAGACAGCCCCAGCATTTT. Amino acid sequence: CAWSVGQGARQPQHF.